This T cell receptor (beta chain) emerged from a study of regulatory T cells in long-lasting Graves disease. Overall study context: Newly diagnosed Graves' patients had under 3 months of antithyroid drugs. Study-level results: Persistent disease exhibited a predilection for TRBV28, TRBJ1-2 and TRBJ2-5.

This clonotype was detected many times. The antigen is unknown. The length of the CDR3 is 17 residues. Germline CDR1 and CDR2: MNHEY and SVGAGI. V lost 1 base, J lost 0 bases, and 5 bases stayed unmatched. Library construction for TCR beta used iRepertoire HTBI primers and Arm-PCR of CDR3 regions. TCRdb itself ran the multiplex PCR reads through MiXCR, one entry per CDR3 protein. The sample holds about 560,000 distinct CDR3 sequences, 16% seen once. Time point indicated: newly diagnosed GD, antithyroid drugs for less than 3 months. The authors made the TCR library using RNA they extracted from PBMCs. The patient group derived from an endocrinology department in Xi'an, China. The sample also formed part of further work on T cells in Graves' hyperthyroidism and ophthalmopathy.

The source is a young man with Graves disease. The V and J genes are TRBV6-5 and TRBJ2-7; 11 bases fit TRBD1. Source: peripheral blood mononuclear cells (PBMCs), taken at new diagnosis, from a patient treated with antithyroid drugs. CDR3 nucleotides: TGTGCCAGCAGTTACTGGGGGACAGGGGGTAGCTCCTACGAGCAGTACTTC. This encodes CASSYWGTGGSSYEQYF.